Below, 4 T cell receptor beta chains from the same sample are listed, as sequenced in a study of cytomegalovirus exposure and HLA in healthy donors (dated by TCRdb to about 2017). To prepare the library, the immunoSEQ multiplex PCR assay was applied. The multiplex PCR relied on a mix of 60 forward primers for TCR Vbeta segments and 13 reverse primers for TCR Jbeta segments. TCRdb limited this immuneACCESS table to in-frame rearrangements with V and J called. A share of clones is missing; checked studies link under half to unresolved V genes, and the rest is unexplained. The sample table holds 150,000 to 200,000 clones, of which about 86% were seen once. The leading ten clones occupy about 2% of the sample. The material sequenced was PBMCs. These TCRs come from a woman aged 25 to 39 in good health and CMV-seronegative.

The chain carries TRBV19 and TRBJ2-7, with D possibly TRBD2 on 5 matching bases. The V end was cut by 5 bases, the J end by 3 bases, with 17 bases between. Germline V CDR1 and CDR2: LNHDA, SQIVND (reference sequence). The CDR3 sequence is 15 residues long. As DNA, the CDR3 is TGTGCCAGTAGTGCAGATCCAGGTGACTACTACGAGCAGTACTTC. Translating gives CASSADPGDYYEQYF.

The genes are TRBV29-1 and TRBJ1-2; weak D call: TRBD1 (6 bases). V was clipped by 7 bases and J by 4 bases, with 13 bases between them. Germline loops: CDR1 SQVTM, CDR2 ANQGSEA. The CDR3 runs to 12 residues. DNA of the CDR3: TGCAGCGCCGCGACAGGTGTCTATGGCTACACCTTC. Residues: CSAATGVYGYTF.

The rearrangement uses TRBV7-2 and TRBJ2-1; D not certain. CDR1 and CDR2 from the germline V gene are SGHTA and FQGNSA. V lost 1 base, J lost 2 bases, and 6 bases lay in between. This CDR3 spans 14 amino acids. As DNA, the CDR3 is TGTGCCAGCAGCTTAGGACAAACCTACAATGAGCAGTTCTTC. This codes for CASSLGQTYNEQFF.

The chain couples TRBV7-2 to TRBJ2-1; 11 positions agree with TRBD2. The CDR3 extends over 15 amino acids. Germline CDR1 and CDR2: SGHTA and FQGNSA. V dropped 5 bases and J dropped 7; count of bases not matched to a gene: 7. CDR3 residues: CASSVVAGGSNEQFF. The CDR3 nucleotides are TGTGCCAGCAGCGTAGTAGCGGGGGGGTCAAATGAGCAGTTCTTC.